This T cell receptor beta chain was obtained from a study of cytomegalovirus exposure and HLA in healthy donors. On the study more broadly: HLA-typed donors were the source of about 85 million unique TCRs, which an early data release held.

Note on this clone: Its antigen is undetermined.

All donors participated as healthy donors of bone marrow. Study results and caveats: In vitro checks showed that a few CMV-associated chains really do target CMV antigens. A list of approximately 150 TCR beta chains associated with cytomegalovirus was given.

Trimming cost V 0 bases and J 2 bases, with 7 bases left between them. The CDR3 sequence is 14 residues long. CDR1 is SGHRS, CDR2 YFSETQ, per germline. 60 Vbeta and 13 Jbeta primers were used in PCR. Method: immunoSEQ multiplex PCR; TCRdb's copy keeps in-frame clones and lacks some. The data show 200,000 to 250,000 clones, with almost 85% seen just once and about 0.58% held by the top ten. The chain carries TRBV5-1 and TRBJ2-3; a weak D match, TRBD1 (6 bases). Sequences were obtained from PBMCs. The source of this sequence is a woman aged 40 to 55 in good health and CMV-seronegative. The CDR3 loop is CASSLGQVTDTQYF. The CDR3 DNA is TGCGCCAGCAGCTTGGGACAGGTCACAGATACGCAGTATTTT.